This T cell receptor (beta chain) originates from a study of shared clonotypes between healthy human individuals. This clone was recorded once. Libraries were prepared by immunoSEQ multiplex PCR; TCRdb keeps only in-frame clonotypes and omits some of them. The sample includes fewer than 3 million clones, about nine tenths seen only once; the top ten take around 0.38%. Germline V gene lookup returns CDR1 SNHLY and CDR2 FYNNEI. Trimming at V came to 8 bases and at J to 5 bases, leaving 3 bases not matched to a gene. CDR3 length equals 12 residues. The chain combines TRBV2 with TRBJ2-5; 9 bases match TRBD2. This clonotype originated in a man aged 18 to 29 in good health. Some clones in this sample may be carry-over from other donors' samples. The sequenced material came from naive CD4+ T cells from PBMCs. Subset reported: CD45RA+ positively selected. The chain's CDR3 is CASCAGGETQYF. CDR3 nucleotide sequence: TGTGCCAGCTGTGCGGGAGGGGAGACCCAGTACTTC.